This T cell receptor beta chain was captured in a study of OX40 agonist ivuxolimab in advanced cancers. About the research overall: Every 2 weeks, ivuxolimab was infused into the patients intravenously at between 0.01 and 10 mg/kg. Three dose-escalation patients had partial responses: one with hepatocellular carcinoma and two with cutaneous melanoma. Overall study results and limits: By week 6 at 0.1 to 3.0 mg/kg, blood CD4+ and CD8+ T cells had expanded clonally.

Autoimmune disease history or systemic immunosuppression led to patient exclusion. The data were produced by immunoSEQ multiplex PCR, yet TCRdb's version contains in-frame clones alone and is incomplete. The repertoire holds about 81,000 clones, with approximately 85% as singletons. As regards this clone: Its antigen is still unknown.

The specimen comprised CD4+ or CD8+ T cells sorted from blood, sampled in a trial of the OX40 agonist ivuxolimab. The clonotype comes from an adult with an advanced solid tumor such as melanoma, head and neck, liver or kidney cancer.

The DNA of the CDR3 is TGTGCCTGGAGACTAGCGGGAGTTCGCAATGAGCAGTTCTTC. Amino acids: CAWRLAGVRNEQFF. The rearrangement links TRBV30 to TRBJ2-1; 11 bases agree with TRBD2. Per the germline V gene, CDR1 is GTSNPN and CDR2 is SVGIG (reference sequence). CDR3 length: 14 residues. J was trimmed by 6 bases and V by 3 bases; bases with no gene match: 4.